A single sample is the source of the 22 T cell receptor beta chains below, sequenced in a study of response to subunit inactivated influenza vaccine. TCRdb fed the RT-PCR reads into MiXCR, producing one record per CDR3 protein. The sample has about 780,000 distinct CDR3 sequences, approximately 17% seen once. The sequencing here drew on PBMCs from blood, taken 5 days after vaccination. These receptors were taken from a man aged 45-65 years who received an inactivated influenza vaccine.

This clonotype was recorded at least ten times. The CDR3 is CASSSRGPSDSPLHF. The CDR3 nucleotides are TGCGCCAGCAGCTCCAGGGGGCCGTCGGACTCACCCCTCCACTTT. V is TRBV5-1 and J is TRBJ1-6; 8 bases fit TRBD1. The CDR3 consists of 15 residues. The J segment lost 10 bases and the V segment lost 3 bases, leaving 9 bases of the junction unmatched. Germline CDR1 and CDR2: SGHRS and YFSETQ. Filled out from reference TRBV5-1 and TRBJ1-6, the complete variable domain reads KAGVTQTPRYLIKTRGQQVTLSCSPISGHRSVSWYQQTPGQGLQFLFEYFSETQRNKGNFPGRFSGRQFSNSRSEMNVSTLELGDSALYLCASSSRGPSDSPLHFGNGTRLTVT.

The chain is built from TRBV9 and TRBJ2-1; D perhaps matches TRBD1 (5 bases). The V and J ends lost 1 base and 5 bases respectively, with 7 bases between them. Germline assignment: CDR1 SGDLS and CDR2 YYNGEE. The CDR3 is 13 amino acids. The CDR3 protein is CASSVLGDNEQFF. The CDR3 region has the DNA TGTGCCAGCAGCGTATTAGGGGACAATGAGCAGTTCTTC.

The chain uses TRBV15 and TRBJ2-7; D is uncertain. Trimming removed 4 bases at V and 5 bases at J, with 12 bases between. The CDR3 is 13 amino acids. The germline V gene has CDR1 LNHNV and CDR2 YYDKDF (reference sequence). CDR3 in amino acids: CATSTDSAHEQYF. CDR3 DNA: TGTGCCACCAGCACCGACTCCGCCCACGAGCAGTACTTC.

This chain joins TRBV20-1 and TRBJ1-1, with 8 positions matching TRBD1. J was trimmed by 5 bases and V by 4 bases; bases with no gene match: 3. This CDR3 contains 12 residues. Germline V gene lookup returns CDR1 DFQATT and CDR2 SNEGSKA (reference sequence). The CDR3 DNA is TGCAGTGCTACAGGGGGCGGAACTGAAGCTTTCTTT. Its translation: CSATGGGTEAFF.

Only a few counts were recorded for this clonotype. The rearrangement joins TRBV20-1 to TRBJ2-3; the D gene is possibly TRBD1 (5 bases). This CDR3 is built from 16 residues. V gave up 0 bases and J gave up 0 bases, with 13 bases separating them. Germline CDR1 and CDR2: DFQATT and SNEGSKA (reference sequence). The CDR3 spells CSARDLGAPSTDTQYF. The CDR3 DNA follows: TGCAGTGCTAGAGATCTAGGGGCTCCGAGCACAGATACGCAGTATTTT.

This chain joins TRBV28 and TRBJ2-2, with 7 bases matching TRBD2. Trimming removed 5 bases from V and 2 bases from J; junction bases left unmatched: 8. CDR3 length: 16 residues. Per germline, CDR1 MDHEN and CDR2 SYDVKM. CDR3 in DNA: TGTGCCAGCAGTATGGGGAGGGGAGTTAACACCGGGGAGCTGTTTTTT. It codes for CASSMGRGVNTGELFF.

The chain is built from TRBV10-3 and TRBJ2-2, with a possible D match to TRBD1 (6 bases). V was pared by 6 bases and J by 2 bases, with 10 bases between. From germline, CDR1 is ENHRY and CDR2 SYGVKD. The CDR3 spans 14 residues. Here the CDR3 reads CAIRTDRNTGELFF. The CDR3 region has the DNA TGTGCCATCAGGACGGACAGAAACACCGGGGAGCTGTTTTTT.

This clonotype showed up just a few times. CDR3 in amino acids: CASSQVGQGWAGELFF. As DNA, the CDR3 is TGTGCCAGCAGTCAAGTCGGACAGGGGTGGGCCGGGGAGCTGTTTTTT. This rearrangement joins TRBV7-8 to TRBJ2-2, with 9 positions matching TRBD1. Germline V gives CDR1 SGHVS, CDR2 FQNEAQ. V was clipped by 6 bases and J by 6 bases; unmatched bases: 11. This CDR3 region has 16 residues.

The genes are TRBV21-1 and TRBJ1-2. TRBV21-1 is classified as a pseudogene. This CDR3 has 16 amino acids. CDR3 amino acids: CASSTIGRRGDYGYTF. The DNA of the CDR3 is TGTGCCAGCAGCACTATCGGGCGGCGGGGGGACTATGGCTACACCTTC.

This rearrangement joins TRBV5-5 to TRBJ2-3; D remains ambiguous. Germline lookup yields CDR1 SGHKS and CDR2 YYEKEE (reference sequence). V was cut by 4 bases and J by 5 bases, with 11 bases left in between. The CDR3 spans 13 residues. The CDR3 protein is CASSMAGEDTQYF. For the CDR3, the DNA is TGTGCCAGCAGCATGGCTGGGGAAGATACGCAGTATTTT.

CDR3 nucleotide sequence: TGCGCCAGCAGCGCAGGGACCGACGTAGAGACCCAGTACTTC. Protein sequence: CASSAGTDVETQYF. The chain couples TRBV5-1 to TRBJ2-5; the D call may be TRBD1 or TRBD2 (5 bases each). The V gene's germline CDR1 is SGHRS and CDR2 YFSETQ. Trimming took 4 bases from V and 4 from J, leaving 14 bases between them. The CDR3 loop spans 14 amino acids. Supplemented by reference TRBV5-1 and TRBJ2-5, the full variable domain reads KAGVTQTPRYLIKTRGQQVTLSCSPISGHRSVSWYQQTPGQGLQFLFEYFSETQRNKGNFPGRFSGRQFSNSRSEMNVSTLELGDSALYLCASSAGTDVETQYFGPGTRLLVL.

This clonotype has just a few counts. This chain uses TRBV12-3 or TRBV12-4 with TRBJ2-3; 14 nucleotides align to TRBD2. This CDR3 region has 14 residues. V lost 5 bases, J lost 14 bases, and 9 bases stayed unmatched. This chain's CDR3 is CASSPGTSGGRRYF. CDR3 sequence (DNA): TGTGCCAGCAGTCCCGGGACTAGCGGGGGACGTCGGTATTTT.

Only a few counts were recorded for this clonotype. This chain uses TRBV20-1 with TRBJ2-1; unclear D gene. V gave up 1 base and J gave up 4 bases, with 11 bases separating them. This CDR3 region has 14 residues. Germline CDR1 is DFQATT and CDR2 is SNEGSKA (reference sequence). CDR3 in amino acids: CSARGRRRYNEQFF. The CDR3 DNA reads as TGCAGTGCTAGAGGTCGGCGCCGGTACAATGAGCAGTTCTTC.

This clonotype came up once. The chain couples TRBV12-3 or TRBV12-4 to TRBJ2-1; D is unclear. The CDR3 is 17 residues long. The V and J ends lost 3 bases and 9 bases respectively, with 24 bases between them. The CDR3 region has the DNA TGTGCCAGCAGTTTGAATGGCCCCGCTTTAGGCATTCGTGAGCAGTTCTTC. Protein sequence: CASSLNGPALGIREQFF.

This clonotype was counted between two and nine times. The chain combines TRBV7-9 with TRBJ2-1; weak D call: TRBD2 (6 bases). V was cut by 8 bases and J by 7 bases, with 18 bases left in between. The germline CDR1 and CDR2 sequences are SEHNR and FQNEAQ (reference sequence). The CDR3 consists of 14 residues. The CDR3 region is CASGLNSGSNEQFF. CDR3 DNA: TGTGCCAGCGGCCTGAATAGCGGATCGAATGAGCAGTTCTTC.

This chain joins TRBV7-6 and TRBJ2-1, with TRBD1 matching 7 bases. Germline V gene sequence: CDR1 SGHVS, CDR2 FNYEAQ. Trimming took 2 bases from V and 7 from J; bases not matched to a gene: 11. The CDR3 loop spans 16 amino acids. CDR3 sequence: CASSLNMGPGGNEQFF. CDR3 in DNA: TGTGCCAGCAGCTTAAACATGGGGCCAGGGGGTAATGAGCAGTTCTTC.

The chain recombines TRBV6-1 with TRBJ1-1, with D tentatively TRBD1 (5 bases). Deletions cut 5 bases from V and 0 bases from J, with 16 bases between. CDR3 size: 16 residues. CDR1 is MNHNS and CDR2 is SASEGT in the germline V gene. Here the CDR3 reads CASSPPRRGMNTEAFF. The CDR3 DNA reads TGTGCCAGCAGTCCCCCCAGAAGGGGAATGAACACTGAAGCTTTCTTT.

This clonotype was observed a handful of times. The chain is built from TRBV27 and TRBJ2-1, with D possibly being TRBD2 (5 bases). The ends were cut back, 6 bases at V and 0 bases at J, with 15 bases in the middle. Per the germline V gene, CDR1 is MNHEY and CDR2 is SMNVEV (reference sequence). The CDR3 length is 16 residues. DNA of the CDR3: TGTGCCAGCAGGGTGCCTAGCCGAAGCTCCTACAATGAGCAGTTCTTC. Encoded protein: CASRVPSRSSYNEQFF.

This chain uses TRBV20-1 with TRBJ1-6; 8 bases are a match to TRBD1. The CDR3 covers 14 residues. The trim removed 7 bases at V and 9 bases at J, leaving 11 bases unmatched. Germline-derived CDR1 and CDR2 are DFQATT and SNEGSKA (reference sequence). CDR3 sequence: CSVSGGPFGSPLHF. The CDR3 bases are TGCAGTGTATCAGGGGGCCCATTCGGTTCACCCCTCCACTTT.

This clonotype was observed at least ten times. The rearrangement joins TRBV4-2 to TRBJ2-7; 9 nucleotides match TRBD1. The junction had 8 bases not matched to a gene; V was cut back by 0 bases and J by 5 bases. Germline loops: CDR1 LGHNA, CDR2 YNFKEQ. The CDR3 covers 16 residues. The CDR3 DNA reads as TGTGCCAGCAGCCAAGATAGGTCCGGGACAGGGAACGAGCAGTACTTC. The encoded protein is CASSQDRSGTGNEQYF.

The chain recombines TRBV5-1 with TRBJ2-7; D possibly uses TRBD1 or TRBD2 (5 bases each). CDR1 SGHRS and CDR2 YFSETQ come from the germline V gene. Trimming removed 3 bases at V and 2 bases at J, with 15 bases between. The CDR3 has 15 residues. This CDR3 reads CASSSGDGFPYEQYF. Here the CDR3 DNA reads TGCGCCAGCAGCTCCGGGGACGGATTCCCCTACGAGCAGTACTTC.

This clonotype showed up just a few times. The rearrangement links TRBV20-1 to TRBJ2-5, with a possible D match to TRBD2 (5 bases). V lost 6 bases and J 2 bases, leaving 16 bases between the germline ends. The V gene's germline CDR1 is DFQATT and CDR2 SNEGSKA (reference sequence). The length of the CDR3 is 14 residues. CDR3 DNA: TGCAGTGCCCATCGGGGAGATGGTCAAGAGACCCAGTACTTC. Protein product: CSAHRGDGQETQYF.